This T cell receptor beta chain was retrieved from a study of CD8+CD57+ T cells in acquired aplastic anemia. Study background: Quantities of DNA derived from sorted CD4+ and CD8+ cells averaged roughly 3 ug. Study-wide findings and caveats: Significance was not reached for CD8+ Simpson's diversity between patients and controls. Between patients and controls, around 27 CD8+ CDR3 sequences were found in common.

This CDR3 is built from 14 residues. Trimming removed 1 base at V and 4 bases at J, with 8 bases between. Germline V gene lookup returns CDR1 LNHNV and CDR2 YYDKDF (reference sequence). The sample holds many counts of this clonotype. The antigen remains unidentified. Selection for sequencing was limited to patients who had shown CD8+CD57+ cell expansion by flow cytometry. Genomic DNA, the template, was used for profiling of the TCR beta VDJ and CDR3. TCRdb ran MiXCR on the reads and lists one entry per CDR3 protein. Seen here are fewer than 200,000 distinct CDR3 sequences, around 48% observed once, and the top ten hold roughly 1.2%.

The source material was sorted CD4+, CD8+, or CD8+CD57+ T cells (not recorded which) from PBMCs. The chain is built from TRBV15 and TRBJ1-3; D is unclear. This sequence was found in a human donor with aplastic anemia. The CDR3 nucleotides read TGTGCCACCAGCAGAGTAGGGCCCGGAAACACCATATATTTT. Amino acid sequence: CATSRVGPGNTIYF. Using reference TRBV15 and TRBJ1-3 for the parts outside the CDR3, the full variable domain is DAMVIQNPRYQVTQFGKPVTLSCSQTLNHNVMYWYQQKSSQAPKLLFHYYDKDFNNEADTPDNFQSRRPNTSFCFLDIRSPGLGDTAMYLCATSRVGPGNTIYFGEGSWLTVV.